Shown below are 23 T cell receptor beta chains from a single sample sequenced in a study of T-cell reconstitution after alpha-beta-depleted transplantation in children. For TCRbeta, the library was prepared with unique molecular identifiers. TCRdb itself ran the PCR reads through MiXCR, one entry per CDR3 protein. Here the sample spans hundreds of thousands of distinct CDR3 sequences, roughly a quarter being singletons. The source was PBMCs, mostly from graft donor cells, collected 360 days after TCRalphabeta/CD19-depleted stem cell transplant. These receptors were taken from a female patient aged 2-15 years who had a stem cell transplant for congenital amegakaryocytic thrombocytopenia, so the T cells may come from the graft donor.

Only a few counts were recorded for this clonotype. The gene calls are TRBV28 and TRBJ2-1; no clear D. Germline V gene sequence: CDR1 MDHEN, CDR2 SYDVKM. Trimming stripped 5 bases from V and 8 bases from J, with 16 bases between. The CDR3 consists of 14 residues. The CDR3 DNA reads as TGTGCCAGCAGTCGAGTACTCCAACCCGATGAGCAGTTCTTC. Residues: CASSRVLQPDEQFF.

This clonotype turned up a few times. The chain uses TRBV12-3 or TRBV12-4 and TRBJ2-3; D uncertain. Trimming removed 7 bases from V and 2 bases from J, with 4 bases in between. This CDR3 is built from 11 residues. The CDR3: CASTSTDTQYF. In DNA, the CDR3 is TGTGCCAGCACCTCCACAGATACGCAGTATTTT.

This rearrangement joins TRBV20-1 to TRBJ2-1; D unclear. The germline V gene encodes CDR1 DFQATT and CDR2 SNEGSKA (reference sequence). The CDR3 has 15 residues. V lost 4 bases to trimming and J lost 1 base, with 14 bases between them. Here the CDR3 reads CSAKEKPYSYNEQFF. The CDR3 nucleotides read TGCAGTGCTAAAGAGAAACCGTATTCCTACAATGAGCAGTTCTTC.

The chain combines TRBV2 with TRBJ2-3; D is perhaps TRBD1 (6 bases). CDR3 size: 14 residues. Germline-derived CDR1 and CDR2 are SNHLY and FYNNEI. Trimming took 8 bases from V and 3 from J, leaving 15 bases between them. The CDR3 DNA is TGTGCCAGCTGCCTGGACAGAAAAACAGATACGCAGTATTTT. Translation gives CASCLDRKTDTQYF. Full variable domain (missing parts from reference TRBV2 and TRBJ2-3): EPEVTQTPSHQVTQMGQEVILRCVPISNHLYFYWYRQILGQKVEFLVSFYNNEISEKSEIFDDQFSVERPDGSNFTLKIRSTKLEDSAMYFCASCLDRKTDTQYFGPGTRLTVL.

The chain uses TRBV6-5 and TRBJ1-2; no clear D gene. Trimming removed 6 bases at V and 8 bases at J, with 16 bases between. The CDR3 runs 13 residues. Per germline, CDR1 MNHEY and CDR2 SVGAGI. In DNA form, the CDR3 reads TGTGCCAGCAGCTACCAGGCCAACGGGGGCTACACCTTC. This sequence encodes CASSYQANGGYTF.

V is TRBV4-2 and J is TRBJ2-5; TRBD1 matches at 10 bases. The J segment lost 5 bases and the V segment lost 3 bases, leaving 9 bases of the junction unmatched. The CDR3 loop spans 16 amino acids. Germline CDR1 and CDR2: LGHNA and YNFKEQ. CDR3 in DNA: TGTGCCAGCAGCCACATTGGACAGGGGGGGAGGGAGACCCAGTACTTC. Its translation: CASSHIGQGGRETQYF.

The V gene is TRBV11-2, the J gene TRBJ2-3, with 12 bases matching TRBD2. Per germline, CDR1 SGHAT and CDR2 FQNNGV. V was pared by 3 bases and J by 0 bases, with 7 bases of the junction left unmatched. The CDR3 is 18 residues long. CDR3: CASSFQLAGGSSTDTQYF. Written as DNA, the CDR3 is TGTGCCAGCAGCTTTCAACTAGCGGGAGGCTCTAGCACAGATACGCAGTATTTT.

The V call is TRBV4-1, the J call TRBJ2-7; 7 nucleotides match TRBD1. Trimming at V came to 0 bases and at J to 3 bases, leaving 11 bases not matched to a gene. The germline V gene encodes CDR1 MGHRA and CDR2 YSYEKL. This CDR3 comprises 17 residues. CDR3 sequence reads: CASSQEGTGVGLYEQYF. CDR3 in DNA: TGCGCCAGCAGCCAAGAAGGAACAGGGGTCGGGCTCTACGAGCAGTACTTC.

This clonotype was counted a few times. The J gene is TRBJ2-1, the V gene TRBV2, with TRBD2 matching 8 bases. This CDR3 contains 13 residues. Germline lookup yields CDR1 SNHLY and CDR2 FYNNEI. With 7 bases clipped from V and 4 bases from J, the junction kept 3 bases outside the gene matches. CDR3 loop: CASNGGEYNEQFF. In DNA form, the CDR3 reads TGTGCCAGCAACGGGGGGGAATACAATGAGCAGTTCTTC.

The rearrangement joins TRBV20-1 to TRBJ1-6, with D possibly TRBD1 on 6 matching bases. The germline V gene has CDR1 DFQATT and CDR2 SNEGSKA (reference sequence). The CDR3 runs 15 residues. Trimming left V 0 bases short and J 9 bases short, with 15 bases between. CDR3 protein: CSARDRRGRISPLHF. In DNA form, the CDR3 reads TGCAGTGCTAGAGATCGCCGGGGGCGCATTTCACCCCTCCACTTT.

The sample holds many counts of this clonotype. The chain is built from TRBV4-2 and TRBJ2-3, with D possibly matching TRBD2 (6 bases). This CDR3 has 15 amino acids. Trimming shortened V by 1 base and J by 0 bases, and 8 bases separated the two germline ends. Germline values: CDR1 LGHNA, CDR2 YNFKEQ. Written as DNA, the CDR3 is TGTGCCAGCAGCCAAGGGGAGGTTAGCACAGATACGCAGTATTTT. Protein sequence: CASSQGEVSTDTQYF.

The chain couples TRBV20-1 to TRBJ2-1, with D perhaps matching TRBD1 (6 bases). Trimming removed 4 bases from V and 7 bases from J, with 17 bases in between. The CDR3 totals 14 residues. CDR1 and CDR2 from the germline V gene are DFQATT and SNEGSKA (reference sequence). In DNA form, the CDR3 reads TGCAGTGCTATGCCACAACCCCAGGGGAATGAGCAGTTCTTC. Protein sequence: CSAMPQPQGNEQFF.

The chain recombines TRBV4-2 with TRBJ1-1, with unresolved D. V was clipped by 5 bases and J by 3 bases, with 10 bases between them. This CDR3 is 13 amino acids long. CDR1 and CDR2 (germline): LGHNA, YNFKEQ. CDR3 sequence reads: CASSYLMDTEAFF. CDR3 DNA: TGTGCCAGCAGCTATCTTATGGACACTGAAGCTTTCTTT.

V is TRBV5-1 and J is TRBJ1-2; TRBD1 agrees at 9 bases. This CDR3 region has 13 residues. V shed 5 bases and J 6 bases; nucleotides not matched to a gene: 5. Germline values: CDR1 SGHRS, CDR2 YFSETQ. The CDR3 sequence: CASSWDRDNGYTF. The CDR3 bases are TGCGCCAGCAGTTGGGACAGGGACAATGGCTACACCTTC.

This clonotype has a single count. The chain links TRBV7-2 to TRBJ2-1; D might be TRBD2 (5 bases). Trimming left V 8 bases short and J 9 bases short, with 20 bases between. Germline CDR1 and CDR2: SGHTA and FQGNSA. The CDR3 is 14 residues long. The CDR3 is CASETMTTSGEQFF. DNA of the CDR3: TGTGCCAGCGAAACGATGACTACTTCCGGTGAGCAGTTCTTC.

The chain carries TRBV4-1 and TRBJ2-1; D is unclear. This CDR3 is built from 17 residues. Trimming removed 1 base at V and 1 base at J, with 14 bases between. Germline CDR1 is MGHRA and CDR2 is YSYEKL. CDR3 sequence (DNA): TGCGCCAGCAGCCAAGTTCGGATGGGTCGGTCCTACAATGAGCAGTTCTTC. Encoded protein: CASSQVRMGRSYNEQFF.

This clonotype has just a few counts. The chain combines TRBV6-5 with TRBJ2-5; a weak D match, TRBD2 (7 bases). Germline CDR1 reads MNHEY; CDR2 reads SVGAGI. There are 18 residues in the CDR3. Trimming removed 0 bases at V and 2 bases at J, with 19 bases between. The CDR3 coding sequence is TGTGCCAGCAGTTACTCGCGGGGGTACTCCGGGACACAAGAGACCCAGTACTTC. This translates into CASSYSRGYSGTQETQYF.

Only a few counts were recorded for this clonotype. The CDR3 sequence: CASSFSGQNNEKLFF. The DNA for the CDR3 is TGTGCCAGCAGTTTTTCGGGACAGAATAATGAAAAACTGTTTTTT. V and J are TRBV12-3 or TRBV12-4 and TRBJ1-4, with TRBD1 matching over 7 bases. V dropped 3 bases and J dropped 4; count of bases not matched to a gene: 5. The CDR3 runs to 15 residues.

This chain uses TRBV7-6 with TRBJ2-2, with TRBD2 matching over 9 bases. Trimming at V came to 4 bases and at J to 5 bases, leaving 8 bases not matched to a gene. The CDR3 contains 16 residues. The germline V gene encodes CDR1 SGHVS and CDR2 FNYEAQ. This chain's CDR3 is CASSSPTSGTTGELFF. CDR3 nucleotides: TGTGCCAGCAGCTCCCCGACTAGCGGAACTACCGGGGAGCTGTTTTTT.

This sequence joins TRBV20-1 and TRBJ2-1, with 7 positions matching TRBD1. Germline assignment: CDR1 DFQATT and CDR2 SNEGSKA (reference sequence). The CDR3 spans 11 residues. The CDR3 sequence is CRGDSNNEQFF. CDR3 DNA sequence: TGCAGGGGGGACAGTAACAATGAGCAGTTCTTC.

This clonotype was picked up many times. V gene TRBV6-5 combines with J gene TRBJ1-6; the D gene is possibly TRBD1 (5 bases). This CDR3 has 17 amino acids. Per germline, CDR1 MNHEY and CDR2 SVGAGI. Trimming removed 0 bases at V and 1 base at J, with 10 bases between. The CDR3 bases are TGTGCCAGCAGTTACTCGAGTTCAGGGTCCTATAATTCACCCCTCCACTTT. Amino acid sequence: CASSYSSSGSYNSPLHF.

This clonotype showed up just a few times. The rearrangement joins TRBV5-5 to TRBJ2-7; 8 bases line up with TRBD1. Germline CDR1 reads SGHKS; CDR2 reads YYEKEE (reference sequence). This CDR3 is built from 16 residues. With V trimmed by 3 bases and J by 0 bases, 8 bases remained unmatched. The CDR3 DNA reads TGTGCCAGCAGCTCACCACACAGGGGGAGCTCCTACGAGCAGTACTTC. Its translation: CASSSPHRGSSYEQYF.

The rearrangement uses TRBV28 and TRBJ2-7, with D possibly TRBD1 on 5 matching bases. This CDR3 is 13 amino acids long. The V gene's germline CDR1 is MDHEN and CDR2 SYDVKM. Trimming removed 1 base at V and 3 bases at J, with 7 bases between. CDR3 nucleotide sequence: TGTGCCAGCAGTTTATCACAGGTCTACGAGCAGTACTTC. Its translation: CASSLSQVYEQYF.